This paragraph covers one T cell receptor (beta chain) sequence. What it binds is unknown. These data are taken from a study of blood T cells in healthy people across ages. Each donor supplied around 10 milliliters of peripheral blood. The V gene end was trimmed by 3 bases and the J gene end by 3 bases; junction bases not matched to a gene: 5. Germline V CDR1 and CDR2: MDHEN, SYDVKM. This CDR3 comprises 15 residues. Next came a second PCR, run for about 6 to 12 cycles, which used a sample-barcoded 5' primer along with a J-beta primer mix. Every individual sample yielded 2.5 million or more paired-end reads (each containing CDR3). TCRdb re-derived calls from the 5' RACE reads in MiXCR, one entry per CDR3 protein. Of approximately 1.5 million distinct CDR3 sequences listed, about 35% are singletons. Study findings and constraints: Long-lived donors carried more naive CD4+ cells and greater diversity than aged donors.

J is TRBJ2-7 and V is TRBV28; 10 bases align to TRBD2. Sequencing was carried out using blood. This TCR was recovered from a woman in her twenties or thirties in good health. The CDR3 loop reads CASSFDSGRNYEQYF. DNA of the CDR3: TGTGCCAGCAGTTTTGATAGCGGGAGGAACTACGAGCAGTACTTC.